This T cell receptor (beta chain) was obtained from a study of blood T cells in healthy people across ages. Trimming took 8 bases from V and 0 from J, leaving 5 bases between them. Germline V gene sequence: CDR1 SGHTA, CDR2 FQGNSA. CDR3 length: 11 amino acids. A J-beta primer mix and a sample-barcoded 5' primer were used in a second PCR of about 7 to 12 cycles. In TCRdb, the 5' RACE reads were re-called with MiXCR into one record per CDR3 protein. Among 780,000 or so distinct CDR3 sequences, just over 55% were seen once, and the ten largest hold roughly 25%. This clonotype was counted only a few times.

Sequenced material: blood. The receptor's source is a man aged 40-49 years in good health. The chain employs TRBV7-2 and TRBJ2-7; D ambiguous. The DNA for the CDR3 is TGTGCCAGCCGGGTCTCCTACGAGCAGTACTTC. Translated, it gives CASRVSYEQYF.